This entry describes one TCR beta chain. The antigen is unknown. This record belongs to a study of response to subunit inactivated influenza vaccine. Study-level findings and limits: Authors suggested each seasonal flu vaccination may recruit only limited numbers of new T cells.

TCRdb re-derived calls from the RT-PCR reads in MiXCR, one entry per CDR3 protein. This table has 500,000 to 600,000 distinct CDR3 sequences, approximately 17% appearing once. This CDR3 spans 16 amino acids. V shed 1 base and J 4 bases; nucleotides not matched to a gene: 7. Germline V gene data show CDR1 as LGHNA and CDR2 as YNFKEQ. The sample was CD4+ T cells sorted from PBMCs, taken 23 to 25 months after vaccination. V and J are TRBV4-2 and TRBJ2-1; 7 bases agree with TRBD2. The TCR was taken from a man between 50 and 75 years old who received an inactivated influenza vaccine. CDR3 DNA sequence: TGTGCCAGCAGCCAAGTCCGTGGGAGGGAGTACAATGAGCAGTTCTTC. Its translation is CASSQVRGREYNEQFF.